Sequencing of this TCR beta chain was carried out in a study of T-cell reconstitution after alpha-beta-depleted transplantation in children. This clonotype came up a few times. Germline-derived CDR1 and CDR2 are SGHVS and FNYEAQ. V was shortened by 5 bases and J by 2 bases, with 10 bases between the two germline ends. The CDR3 is made up of 13 amino acids. For TCRbeta, the library was prepared with unique molecular identifiers. MiXCR, applied by TCRdb to the PCR reads, yields one record per CDR3 protein. Of a few hundred thousand distinct CDR3 sequences in the sample, about a fifth were seen once. The receptor's source is a human donor who donated a stem cell graft to a child with acute myeloid leukemia. This specimen consisted of PBMCs from the stem cell graft donor, obtained from the stem cell graft. The chain carries TRBV7-6 and TRBJ2-7; no reliable D call. Here the CDR3 reads CASSLETTYEQYF. In DNA, the CDR3 is TGTGCCAGCAGCCTAGAGACAACCTACGAGCAGTACTTC.